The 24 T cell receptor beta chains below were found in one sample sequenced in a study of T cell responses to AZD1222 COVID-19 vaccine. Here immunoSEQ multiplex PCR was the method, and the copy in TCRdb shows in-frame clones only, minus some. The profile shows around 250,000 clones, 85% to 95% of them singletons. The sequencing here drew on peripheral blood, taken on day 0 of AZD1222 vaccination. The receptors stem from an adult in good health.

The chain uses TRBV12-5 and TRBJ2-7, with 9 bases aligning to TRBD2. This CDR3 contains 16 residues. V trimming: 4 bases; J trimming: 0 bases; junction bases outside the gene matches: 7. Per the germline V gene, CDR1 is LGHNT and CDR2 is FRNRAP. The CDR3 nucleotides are TGTGCTAGTGGTTCCCACGTTAGCGGGAGCTCCTACGAGCAGTACTTC. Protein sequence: CASGSHVSGSSYEQYF.

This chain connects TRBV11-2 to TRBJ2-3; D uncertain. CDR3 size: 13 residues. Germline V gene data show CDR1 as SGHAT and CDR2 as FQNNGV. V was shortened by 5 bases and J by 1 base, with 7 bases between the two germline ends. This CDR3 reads CASSPTRTDTQYF. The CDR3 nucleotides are TGTGCCAGCAGCCCGACTCGCACAGATACGCAGTATTTT.

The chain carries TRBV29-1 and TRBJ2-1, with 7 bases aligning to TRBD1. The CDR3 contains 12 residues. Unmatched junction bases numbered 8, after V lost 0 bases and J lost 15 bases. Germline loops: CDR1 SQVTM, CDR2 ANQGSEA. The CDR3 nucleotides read TGCAGCGTTGAAGAGGCGATGACAGGGCGGTTCTTC. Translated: CSVEEAMTGRFF.

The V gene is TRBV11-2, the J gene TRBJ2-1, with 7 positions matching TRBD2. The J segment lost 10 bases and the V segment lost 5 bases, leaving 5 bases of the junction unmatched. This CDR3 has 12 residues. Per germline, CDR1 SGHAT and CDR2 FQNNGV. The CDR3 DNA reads TGTGCCAGCAGCCACCGACTAGCAGAGCAGTTCTTC. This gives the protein CASSHRLAEQFF.

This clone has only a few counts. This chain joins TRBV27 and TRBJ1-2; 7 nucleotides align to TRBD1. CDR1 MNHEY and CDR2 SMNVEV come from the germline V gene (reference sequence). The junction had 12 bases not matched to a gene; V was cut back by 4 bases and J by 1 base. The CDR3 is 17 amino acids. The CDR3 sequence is CASSSNRGPLLNYGYTF. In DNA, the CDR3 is TGTGCCAGCAGTTCAAACAGGGGCCCGCTGCTTAACTATGGCTACACCTTC.

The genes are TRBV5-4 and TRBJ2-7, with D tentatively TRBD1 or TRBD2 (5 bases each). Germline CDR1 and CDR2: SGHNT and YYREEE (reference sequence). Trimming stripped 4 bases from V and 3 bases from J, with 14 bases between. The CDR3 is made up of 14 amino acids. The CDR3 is CASSRNGASYEQYF. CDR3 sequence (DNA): TGTGCCAGCAGCCGAAACGGGGCAAGCTACGAGCAGTACTTC. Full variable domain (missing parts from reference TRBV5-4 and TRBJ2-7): ETGVTQSPTHLIKTRGQQVTLRCSSQSGHNTVSWYQQALGQGPQFIFQYYREEENGRGNFPPRFSGLQFPNYSSELNVNALELDDSALYLCASSRNGASYEQYFGPGTRLTVT.

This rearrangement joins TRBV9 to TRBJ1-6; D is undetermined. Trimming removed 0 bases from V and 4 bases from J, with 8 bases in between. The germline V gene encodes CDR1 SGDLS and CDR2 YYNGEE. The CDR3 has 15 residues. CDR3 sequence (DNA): TGTGCCAGCAGCGTAGGGGTGGGATATAATTCACCCCTCCACTTT. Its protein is CASSVGVGYNSPLHF. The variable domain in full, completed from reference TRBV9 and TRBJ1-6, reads DSGVTQTPKHLITATGQRVTLRCSPRSGDLSVYWYQQSLDQGLQFLIQYYNGEERAKGNILERFSAQQFPDLHSELNLSSLELGDSALYFCASSVGVGYNSPLHFGNGTRLTVT.

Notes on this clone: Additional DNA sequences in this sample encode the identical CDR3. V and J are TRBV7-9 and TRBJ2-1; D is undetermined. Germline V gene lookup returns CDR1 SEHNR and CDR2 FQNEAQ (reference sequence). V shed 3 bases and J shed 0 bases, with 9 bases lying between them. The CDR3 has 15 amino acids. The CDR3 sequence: CASSFGLTSYNEQFF. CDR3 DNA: TGTGCCAGCAGCTTCGGGCTTACCTCCTACAATGAGCAGTTCTTC.

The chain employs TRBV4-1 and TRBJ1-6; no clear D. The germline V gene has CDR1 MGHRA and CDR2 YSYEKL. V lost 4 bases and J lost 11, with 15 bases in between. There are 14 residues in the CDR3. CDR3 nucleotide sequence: TGCGCCAGCAGCCCGCCCTGGGAAGGAGCACCCCTCCACTTT. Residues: CASSPPWEGAPLHF.

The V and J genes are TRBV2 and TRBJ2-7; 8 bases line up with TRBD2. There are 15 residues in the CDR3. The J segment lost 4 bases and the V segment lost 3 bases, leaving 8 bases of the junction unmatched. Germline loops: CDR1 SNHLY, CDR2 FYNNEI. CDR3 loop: CASSDSAGVSYEQYF. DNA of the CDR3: TGTGCCAGCAGTGATTCAGCGGGAGTCTCGTACGAGCAGTACTTC.

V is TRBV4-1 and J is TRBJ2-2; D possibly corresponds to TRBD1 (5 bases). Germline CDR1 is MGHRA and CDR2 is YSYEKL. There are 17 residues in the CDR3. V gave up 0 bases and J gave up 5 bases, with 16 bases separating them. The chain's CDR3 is CASSQDLGRYLTGELFF. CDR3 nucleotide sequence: TGCGCCAGCAGCCAAGATCTGGGGCGGTACTTGACCGGGGAGCTGTTTTTT.

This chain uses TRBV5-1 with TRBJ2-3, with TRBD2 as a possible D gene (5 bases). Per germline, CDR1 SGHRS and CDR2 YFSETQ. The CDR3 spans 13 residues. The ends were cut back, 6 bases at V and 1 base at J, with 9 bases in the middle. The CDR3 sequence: CASTREGTDTQYF. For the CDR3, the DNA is TGCGCCAGCACCCGGGAAGGCACAGATACGCAGTATTTT.

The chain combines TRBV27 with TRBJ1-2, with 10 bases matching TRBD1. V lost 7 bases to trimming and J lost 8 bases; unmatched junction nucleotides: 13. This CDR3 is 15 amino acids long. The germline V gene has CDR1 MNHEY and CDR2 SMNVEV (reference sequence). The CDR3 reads CASNPYPGQGRGYTF. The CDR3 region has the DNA TGTGCCAGCAACCCTTACCCGGGACAGGGGAGGGGCTACACCTTC.

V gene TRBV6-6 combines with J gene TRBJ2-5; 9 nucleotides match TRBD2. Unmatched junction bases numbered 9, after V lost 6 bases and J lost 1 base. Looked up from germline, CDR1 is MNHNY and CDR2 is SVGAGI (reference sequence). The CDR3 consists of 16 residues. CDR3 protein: CASSQLTSGSQETQYF. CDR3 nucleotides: TGTGCCAGCAGCCAATTGACTAGCGGAAGCCAAGAGACCCAGTACTTC.

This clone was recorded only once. The DNA for the CDR3 is TGTGCCAGCAGCGTTGACAGGGATTTGGAAAAACTGTTTTTT. This codes for CASSVDRDLEKLFF. The chain combines TRBV5-5 with TRBJ1-4, with 7 bases fitting TRBD1. CDR3 length equals 14 residues. Unmatched junction bases numbered 8, after V lost 4 bases and J lost 8 bases. Germline V gene lookup returns CDR1 SGHKS and CDR2 YYEKEE (reference sequence).

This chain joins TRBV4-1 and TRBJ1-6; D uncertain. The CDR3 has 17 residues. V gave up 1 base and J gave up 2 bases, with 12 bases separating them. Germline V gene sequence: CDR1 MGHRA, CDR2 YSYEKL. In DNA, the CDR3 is TGCGCCAGCAGCCAAGGTAGGACGGAGCCCTATAATTCACCCCTCCACTTT. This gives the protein CASSQGRTEPYNSPLHF.

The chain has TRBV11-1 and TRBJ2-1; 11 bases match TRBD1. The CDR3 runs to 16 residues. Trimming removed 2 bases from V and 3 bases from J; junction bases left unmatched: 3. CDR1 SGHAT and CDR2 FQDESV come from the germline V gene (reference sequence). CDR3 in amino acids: CASSLKGQGVYNEQFF. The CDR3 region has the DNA TGTGCCAGCAGCTTAAAGGGACAGGGGGTCTACAATGAGCAGTTCTTC.

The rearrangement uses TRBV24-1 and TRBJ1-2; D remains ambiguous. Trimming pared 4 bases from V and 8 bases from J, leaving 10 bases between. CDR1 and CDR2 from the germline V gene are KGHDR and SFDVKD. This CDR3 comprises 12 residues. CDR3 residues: CATSEAGMGYTF. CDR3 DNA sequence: TGTGCCACCAGTGAGGCCGGTATGGGCTACACCTTC.

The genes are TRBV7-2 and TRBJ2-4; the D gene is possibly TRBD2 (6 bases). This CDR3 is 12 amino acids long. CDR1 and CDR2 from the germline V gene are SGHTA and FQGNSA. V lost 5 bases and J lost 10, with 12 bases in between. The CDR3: CASSRRENIQYF. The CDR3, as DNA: TGTGCCAGCAGCCGCCGGGAGAATATTCAGTACTTC.

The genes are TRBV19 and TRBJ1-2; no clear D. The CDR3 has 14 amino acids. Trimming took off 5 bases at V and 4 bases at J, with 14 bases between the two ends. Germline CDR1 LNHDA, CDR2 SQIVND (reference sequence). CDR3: CASSSQAVVYGYTF. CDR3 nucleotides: TGTGCCAGTAGTTCCCAGGCAGTGGTCTATGGCTACACCTTC. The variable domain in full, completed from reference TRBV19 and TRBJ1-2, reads DGGITQSPKYLFRKEGQNVTLSCEQNLNHDAMYWYRQDPGQGLRLIYYSQIVNDFQKGDIAEGYSVSREKKESFPLTVTSAQKNPTAFYLCASSSQAVVYGYTFGSGTRLTVV.

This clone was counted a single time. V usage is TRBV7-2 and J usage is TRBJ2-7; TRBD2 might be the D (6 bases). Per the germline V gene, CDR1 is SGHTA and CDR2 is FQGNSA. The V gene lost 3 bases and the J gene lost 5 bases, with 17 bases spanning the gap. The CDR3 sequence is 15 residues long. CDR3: CASSFLFSGGNEQYF. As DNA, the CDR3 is TGTGCCAGCAGCTTTCTCTTTTCTGGGGGGAACGAGCAGTACTTC. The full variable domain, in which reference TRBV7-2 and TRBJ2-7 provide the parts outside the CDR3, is GAGVSQSPSNKVTEKGKDVELRCDPISGHTALYWYRQSLGQGLEFLIYFQGNSAPDKSGLPSDRFSAERTGGSVSTLTIQRTQQEDSAVYLCASSFLFSGGNEQYFGPGTRLTVT.

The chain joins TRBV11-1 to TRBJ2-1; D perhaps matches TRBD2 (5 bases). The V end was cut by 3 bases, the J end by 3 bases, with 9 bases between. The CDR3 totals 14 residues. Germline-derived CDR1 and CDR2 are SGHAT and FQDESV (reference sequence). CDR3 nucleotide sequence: TGTGCCAGCAGCTTGGGCGGGTACTACAATGAGCAGTTCTTC. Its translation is CASSLGGYYNEQFF.

In DNA, the CDR3 is TGTGCCAGCGGAAAGGGCACTGAAGCTTTCTTT. Protein sequence: CASGKGTEAFF. The chain combines TRBV2 with TRBJ1-1, with unresolved D. This CDR3 has 11 residues. V was cut by 8 bases and J by 4 bases, with 8 bases left in between. Germline CDR1 reads SNHLY; CDR2 reads FYNNEI. The whole variable domain, filled in from reference TRBV2 and TRBJ1-1, reads EPEVTQTPSHQVTQMGQEVILRCVPISNHLYFYWYRQILGQKVEFLVSFYNNEISEKSEIFDDQFSVERPDGSNFTLKIRSTKLEDSAMYFCASGKGTEAFFGQGTRLTVV.

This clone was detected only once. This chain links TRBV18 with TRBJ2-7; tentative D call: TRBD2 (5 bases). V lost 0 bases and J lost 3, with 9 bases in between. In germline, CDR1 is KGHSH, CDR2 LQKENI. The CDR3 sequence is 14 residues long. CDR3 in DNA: TGTGCCAGCTCACCACCGGAGGCGAGCTACGAGCAGTACTTC. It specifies CASSPPEASYEQYF.